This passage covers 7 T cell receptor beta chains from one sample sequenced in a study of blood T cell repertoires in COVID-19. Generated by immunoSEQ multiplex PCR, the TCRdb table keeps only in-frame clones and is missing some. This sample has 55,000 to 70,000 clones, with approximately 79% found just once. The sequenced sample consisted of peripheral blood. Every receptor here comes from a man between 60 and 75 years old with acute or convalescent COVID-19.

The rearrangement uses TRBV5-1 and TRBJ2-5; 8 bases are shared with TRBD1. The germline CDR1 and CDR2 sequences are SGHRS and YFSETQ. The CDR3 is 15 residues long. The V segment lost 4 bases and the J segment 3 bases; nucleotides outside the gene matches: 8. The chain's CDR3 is CASSDRDRIKETQYF. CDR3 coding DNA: TGCGCCAGCAGCGACCGGGACAGGATAAAAGAGACCCAGTACTTC.

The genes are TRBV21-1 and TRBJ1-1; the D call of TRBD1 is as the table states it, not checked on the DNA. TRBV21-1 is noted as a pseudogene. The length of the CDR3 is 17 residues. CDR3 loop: CASRQKGTGGLGTEAFF. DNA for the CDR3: TGTGCCAGCAGACAAAAAGGGACAGGGGGGCTGGGCACTGAAGCTTTCTTT.

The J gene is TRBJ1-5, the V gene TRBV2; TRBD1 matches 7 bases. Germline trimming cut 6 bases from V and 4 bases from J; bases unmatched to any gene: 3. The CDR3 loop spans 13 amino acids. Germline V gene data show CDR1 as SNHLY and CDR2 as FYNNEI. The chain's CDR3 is CASRKGANQPQHF. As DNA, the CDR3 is TGTGCCAGCAGGAAGGGGGCAAATCAGCCCCAGCATTTT.

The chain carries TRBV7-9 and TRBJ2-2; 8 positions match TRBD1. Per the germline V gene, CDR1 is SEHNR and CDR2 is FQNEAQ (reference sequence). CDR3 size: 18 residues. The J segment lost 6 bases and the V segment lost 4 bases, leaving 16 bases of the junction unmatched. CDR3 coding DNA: TGTGCCAGCAGCTCCGGATCGACAGGGGCCGTTCAGGCCGGGGAGCTGTTTTTT. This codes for CASSSGSTGAVQAGELFF.

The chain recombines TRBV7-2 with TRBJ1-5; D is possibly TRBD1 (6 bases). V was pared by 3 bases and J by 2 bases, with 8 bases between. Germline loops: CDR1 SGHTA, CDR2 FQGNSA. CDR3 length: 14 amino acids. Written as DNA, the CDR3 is TGTGCCAGCAGCTTCAACAGGGGCAATCAGCCCCAGCATTTT. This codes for CASSFNRGNQPQHF.

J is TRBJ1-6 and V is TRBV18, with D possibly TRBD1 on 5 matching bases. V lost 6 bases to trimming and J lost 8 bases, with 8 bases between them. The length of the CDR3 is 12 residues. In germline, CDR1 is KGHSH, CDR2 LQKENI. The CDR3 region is CASSSRDSPLHF. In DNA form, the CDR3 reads TGTGCCAGCTCGTCCAGGGATTCACCCCTCCACTTT.

CDR3 sequence reads: CSVEASPGEKLFF. The CDR3 nucleotides are TGCAGCGTTGAAGCCTCGCCGGGGGAAAAACTGTTTTTT. This chain joins TRBV29-1 and TRBJ1-4; D uncertain. This CDR3 comprises 13 residues. CDR1 and CDR2 (germline): SQVTM, ANQGSEA. With 1 base removed from V and 8 bases from J, the gap between germline ends came to 11 bases. Full variable domain (missing parts from reference TRBV29-1 and TRBJ1-4): SAVISQKPSRDICQRGTSLTIQCQVDSQVTMMFWYRQQPGQSLTLIATANQGSEATYESGFVIDKFPISRPNLTFSTLTVSNMSPEDSSIYLCSVEASPGEKLFFGSGTQLSVL.